One sample yielded the 27 T cell receptor beta chains listed below, sequenced in a study of CD8+CD57+ T cells in acquired aplastic anemia. TCR beta VDJ and CDR3 were profiled, and genomic DNA was the template. In TCRdb, the reads were re-called with MiXCR into one record per CDR3 protein. Counted here are 400,000 to 450,000 distinct CDR3 sequences, about two thirds occurring once; the ten biggest clones make up under 4.5%. Sample: sorted CD4+, CD8+, or CD8+CD57+ T cells (not recorded which) from PBMCs. The receptors here all came from a human donor in good health, serving as a control.

As regards this clonotype: Since a much larger clone is just one base distant, this may be a read error. This sequence joins TRBV30 and TRBJ1-1; the D is unclear. The CDR3 has 13 residues. Germline loops: CDR1 GTSNPN, CDR2 SVGIG (reference sequence). V dropped 2 bases and J dropped 5 bases, with 12 bases sitting between them. CDR3 nucleotide sequence: TGTGCCTGGAGTTCCGTCAGTTTAACTGAAGCTTTCTTT. Its protein is CAWSSVSLTEAFF.

Regarding this clonotype: One end of the junction fails to match germline, which may point to a read error. This sequence joins TRBV2 and TRBJ1-1; D call uncertain. CDR1 is SNHLY and CDR2 is FYNNEI in the germline V gene. The CDR3 loop spans 13 amino acids. The CDR3 sequence is CAISEEPDTEAFF. The CDR3 nucleotides are TGTGCCATCAGTGAAGAACCGGACACTGAAGCTTTCTTT.

This clonotype has only a few counts. A much larger clonotype is one base distant, so this may be a read error. The DNA for the CDR3 is TGTGCCAGCAGCTTTGGAGGAGGGGGCCGCACTGAAGCTTTCTTT. Residues: CASSFGGGGRTEAFF. The chain carries TRBV7-4 and TRBJ1-1, with TRBD1 matching over 7 bases. From germline, CDR1 is SGHVT and CDR2 SQSDAQ. This CDR3 comprises 15 residues. J gave up 4 bases and V 3 bases, and 8 bases lay outside the gene matches.

The genes are TRBV12-3 or TRBV12-4 and TRBJ1-1, with D tentatively TRBD1 (6 bases). The CDR3 extends over 14 amino acids. Trimming left V 6 bases short and J 1 base short, with 12 bases between. DNA of the CDR3: TGTGCCAGCAGCCCATCAGGGGAGAACACTGAAGCTTTCTTT. It yields the protein CASSPSGENTEAFF.

This clonotype was recorded a few times. V gene TRBV9 combines with J gene TRBJ2-7; D might be TRBD2 (7 bases). Germline V gives CDR1 SGDLS, CDR2 YYNGEE. This CDR3 is built from 16 residues. V lost 4 bases, J lost 4 bases, and 21 bases lay in between. The DNA of the CDR3 is TGTGCCAGCAGCCCCCTTGGGGGGGCGGCCGATTACGAGCAGTACTTC. Amino acid sequence: CASSPLGGAADYEQYF.

This clonotype appeared a few times. The V and J genes are TRBV7-6 and TRBJ2-7, with D perhaps matching TRBD2 (6 bases). The CDR3 has 13 residues. CDR1 is SGHVS, CDR2 FNYEAQ, per germline. V gave up 5 bases and J gave up 2 bases, with 10 bases separating them. CDR3 residues: CASSRGTPYEQYF. CDR3 DNA sequence: TGTGCCAGCAGCCGCGGGACCCCCTACGAGCAGTACTTC.

Comments on this clonotype: The junction departs from the called germline gene at one end, perhaps through a read error. In DNA form, the CDR3 reads TGCAGCGGGCCCGGGACAGGGCTCGAGGAGTACTTC. Protein sequence: CSGPGTGLEEYF. The chain joins TRBV29-1 to TRBJ2-7; 9 bases map to TRBD1. Germline CDR1 and CDR2: SQVTM and ANQGSEA. The CDR3 covers 12 residues.

A remark on this clonotype: The junction departs from germline at one end; a sequencing error may be responsible. The chain joins TRBV2 to TRBJ2-7; possibly TRBD1 for D (6 bases). The germline V gene has CDR1 SNHLY and CDR2 FYNNEI. CDR3 length equals 12 residues. Here the CDR3 DNA reads TGTGCCGCAGGACAGAGCTCCTACGAGCGGTACTTC. Translated, it gives CAAGQSSYERYF.

The rearrangement joins TRBV2 to TRBJ1-1; weak D call: TRBD1 (6 bases). Deletions cut 8 bases from V and 7 bases from J, with 14 bases between. Germline values: CDR1 SNHLY, CDR2 FYNNEI. CDR3 length equals 12 residues. In DNA form, the CDR3 reads TGTGCCAGCGCGCAGGGGATGGGTGAAGCTTTCTTT. As protein: CASAQGMGEAFF.

The chain employs TRBV5-1 and TRBJ2-5; TRBD2 might be the D (5 bases). V lost 0 bases and J lost 2, with 11 bases in between. The CDR3 contains 15 residues. Germline CDR1 is SGHRS and CDR2 is YFSETQ. The CDR3 loop is CASSLGGSGQETQYF. The DNA for the CDR3 is TGCGCCAGCAGCTTGGGAGGTTCGGGGCAAGAGACCCAGTACTTC.

This clonotype was detected many times. The rearrangement joins TRBV7-8 to TRBJ2-4; D gene unclear. Germline V gene lookup returns CDR1 SGHVS and CDR2 FQNEAQ. This CDR3 spans 14 amino acids. V gave up 0 bases and J gave up 6 bases, with 9 bases separating them. The CDR3 protein is CASSLARTTNIQYF. The CDR3 DNA reads TGTGCCAGCAGCTTAGCGCGGACCACAAACATTCAGTACTTC.

A word on this clonotype: At one of its ends the junction is not consistent with the germline gene, which may arise from a read error. V is TRBV6-1 and J is TRBJ2-7; 11 bases map to TRBD2. This CDR3 has 17 amino acids. Germline lookup yields CDR1 MNHNS and CDR2 SASEGT. CDR3 region: CAISLGLVAGGSYEQYF. The CDR3 DNA reads TGTGCCATCAGTTTAGGCCTAGTAGCGGGGGGGAGCTACGAGCAGTACTTC.

This clonotype was observed a handful of times. A much larger clone lies one base from this, so it may be a read error. This chain connects TRBV11-2 to TRBJ2-2; 10 bases line up with TRBD1. The germline V gene encodes CDR1 SGHAT and CDR2 FQNNGV. This CDR3 has 17 amino acids. V dropped 5 bases and J dropped 4; count of bases not matched to a gene: 10. The CDR3 coding sequence is TGTGCCAGCAGCAAGCCGGGACAGGGGTTGGGCACCGGGGAGCTGTTTTTT. Its translation: CASSKPGQGLGTGELFF.

The rearrangement joins TRBV6-1 to TRBJ2-7; D is undetermined. CDR3 length: 14 amino acids. V shed 8 bases and J shed 13 bases, with 27 bases lying between them. Germline CDR1 and CDR2: MNHNS and SASEGT. CDR3 in DNA: TGTGCCAGCTGCCAGAATCGGTCGAACTACGAGCCTTACTTC. This translates into CASCQNRSNYEPYF.

The chain couples TRBV2 to TRBJ1-2; D gene ambiguous. The CDR3 is 10 amino acids. Trimming shortened V by 6 bases and J by 8 bases, and 7 bases separated the two germline ends. Per germline, CDR1 SNHLY and CDR2 FYNNEI. This chain's CDR3 is CASRASGYTF. The CDR3 nucleotides are TGTGCCAGCAGGGCATCAGGCTACACCTTC.

Remarks on this clonotype: A junction end diverges from the germline sequence, so it may reflect a read error. The V gene is TRBV7-9, the J gene TRBJ2-3; D is uncertain. Germline V gene sequence: CDR1 SEHNR, CDR2 FQNEAQ (reference sequence). The CDR3 totals 14 residues. The DNA of the CDR3 is TGTGCCAGCAGCGCCCTGGCTTCATCTGAGACCCAGTACTTT. It encodes CASSALASSETQYF.

The genes are TRBV10-3 and TRBJ2-1; weak D call: TRBD1 (6 bases). CDR1 and CDR2 from the germline V gene are ENHRY and SYGVKD. Trimming stripped 2 bases from V and 6 bases from J, with 14 bases between. This CDR3 has 15 residues. This CDR3 reads CAISEGTGSGNEQFF. CDR3 in DNA: TGTGCCATCAGTGAGGGAACAGGGAGCGGCAATGAGCAGTTCTTC.

The rearrangement uses TRBV5-1 and TRBJ1-6; TRBD1 might be the D (5 bases). V lost 0 bases, J lost 15 bases, and 13 bases lay in between. The CDR3 runs 13 residues. Germline loops: CDR1 SGHRS, CDR2 YFSETQ. Written as DNA, the CDR3 is TGCGCCAGCAGCTTGGCCGCATCGAGGGGCCTCCACTTT. Residues: CASSLAASRGLHF.

Concerning this clonotype: This may be a read error: a much more frequent sequence differs by one nucleotide. The CDR3 nucleotides read TGCAGTGGGCAGTCTACCGGCTATGGCAACACCTTC. Protein sequence: CSGQSTGYGNTF. The chain employs TRBV20-1 and TRBJ1-2; D remains unclear. The length of the CDR3 is 12 residues. Germline assignment: CDR1 DFQATT and CDR2 SNEGSKA (reference sequence).

Concerning this clonotype itself: The germline gene is not matched at one end of the junction; a read error may be the cause. Here the CDR3 DNA reads TGCGCCAGCAGTTTGGTCAATGAGCAGTTCCAGCATTTT. Translating gives CASSLVNEQFQHF. V and J are TRBV5-1 and TRBJ1-5; D gene ambiguous. The CDR3 covers 13 residues. The germline V gene has CDR1 SGHRS and CDR2 YFSETQ.

This clonotype was observed once. The V gene is TRBV5-1, the J gene TRBJ2-2, with TRBD1 matching 8 bases. The CDR3 consists of 14 residues. Trimming cost V 4 bases and J 10 bases; bases outside gene matches: 9. Germline V CDR1 and CDR2: SGHRS, YFSETQ. The CDR3 region has the DNA TGCGCCAGCAGCACGGGCAGGGGGCGGAAGGAGCTGTTTTTT. Protein: CASSTGRGRKELFF. Drawing the rest from reference TRBV5-1 and TRBJ2-2, the complete variable domain is KAGVTQTPRYLIKTRGQQVTLSCSPISGHRSVSWYQQTPGQGLQFLFEYFSETQRNKGNFPGRFSGRQFSNSRSEMNVSTLELGDSALYLCASSTGRGRKELFFGEGSRLTVL.

A word on this clonotype: Compared with germline, one end of the junction differs, possibly owing to a read error. The chain carries TRBV7-6 and TRBJ1-2; weak D call: TRBD1 (5 bases). Germline V CDR1 and CDR2: SGHVS, FNYEAQ. The CDR3 has 14 amino acids. The CDR3 sequence is CASSAGIPTGWLHF. The CDR3 DNA is TGTGCCAGCAGCGCGGGGATACCTACAGGATGGTTACACTTC.

This clonotype has ten or more counts. The chain has TRBV6-6 and TRBJ1-3, with D possibly being TRBD1 (5 bases). The germline V gene encodes CDR1 MNHNY and CDR2 SVGAGI (reference sequence). Trimming pared 0 bases from V and 3 bases from J, leaving 12 bases between. The CDR3 is made up of 16 amino acids. CDR3 DNA sequence: TGTGCCAGCAGTTACTCTCAGGGAGGGTATGGAAACACCATATATTTT. Protein product: CASSYSQGGYGNTIYF.

CDR3 in amino acids: CASSLGDPGASKLPYEQYF. The CDR3 nucleotides are TGTGCCAGCAGCCTAGGGGATCCCGGCGCCTCTAAACTGCCGTACGAGCAGTACTTC. This sequence joins TRBV7-8 and TRBJ2-7; possibly TRBD1 for D (5 bases). Trimming cost V 5 bases and J 4 bases, with 30 bases left between them. There are 19 residues in the CDR3. Germline loops: CDR1 SGHVS, CDR2 FQNEAQ. Complete variable domain (other parts from reference TRBV7-8 and TRBJ2-7): GAGVSQSPRYKVAKRGQDVALRCDPISGHVSLFWYQQALGQGPEFLTYFQNEAQLDKSGLPSDRFFAERPEGSVSTLKIQRTQQEDSAVYLCASSLGDPGASKLPYEQYFGPGTRLTVT.

The rearrangement uses TRBV12-3 or TRBV12-4 and TRBJ1-2; D gene uncertain. The germline V and J ends were trimmed by 4 bases and 4 bases, with 10 bases remaining between them. CDR3 size: 13 residues. In DNA, the CDR3 is TGTGCCAGCAGTTCGGAACGGAGCTATGGCTACACCTTC. It translates to CASSSERSYGYTF.

This clonotype has ten or more counts. One end of the junction does not line up with germline, which may come from a read error. CDR3 DNA sequence: TGCGCCAGCAGCTTGGTTCAGGGGAGTGCCGGGGAGCTGTTTTTT. Protein product: CASSLVQGSAGELFF. The rearrangement joins TRBV12-3 or TRBV12-4 to TRBJ2-2, with D perhaps TRBD1 (6 bases). The CDR3 runs to 15 residues.

This chain joins TRBV11-2 and TRBJ2-3; 13 bases line up with TRBD2. Germline CDR1 reads SGHAT; CDR2 reads FQNNGV. The CDR3 length is 16 residues. After removal of 5 bases from V and 4 bases from J, the junction contained 6 bases not matched to a gene. In DNA, the CDR3 is TGTGCCAGCAGCAGAGGACTAGCGGGGGATCCAGATACGCAGTATTTT. Translation: CASSRGLAGDPDTQYF.